The next 7 T cell receptor beta chains were all read from a single sample in a study of T cells in Graves' hyperthyroidism and ophthalmopathy. TCR beta CDR3 regions were amplified from RNA. The primer set for the first-round RT-PCR of the TCR CDR3 was HTBI. TCRdb ran MiXCR on the multiplex PCR reads and lists one entry per CDR3 protein. The repertoire includes 350,000 or so distinct CDR3 sequences, roughly 18% of them detected once, and 15% to 17% sits in the top ten. Sequences were obtained from blood. The origin of the receptors is a middle-aged woman with Graves' ophthalmopathy.

This clonotype appeared many times. This sequence joins TRBV19 and TRBJ1-1; TRBD1 agrees at 12 bases. The germline V gene has CDR1 LNHDA and CDR2 SQIVND (reference sequence). The ends lost 6 bases at V and 11 bases at J; junction bases unmatched: 7. The CDR3 covers 13 residues. This CDR3 reads CASSRDRGRVAFF. The DNA for the CDR3 is TGTGCCAGTAGCCGGGACAGGGGGCGCGTTGCTTTCTTT.

This clonotype was counted many times. The gene calls are TRBV6-1 and TRBJ1-5, with D hard to call. Between the trimmed V and J ends, which lost 3 bases and 1 base, there was a span of 4 bases. Germline V gives CDR1 MNHNS, CDR2 SASEGT. The CDR3 loop spans 13 amino acids. The CDR3 region has the DNA TGTGCCAGCAGTGACCAGAGCAATCAGCCCCAGCATTTT. It specifies CASSDQSNQPQHF.

The J gene is TRBJ2-5, the V gene TRBV6-5, with TRBD1 as a possible D gene (5 bases). Germline CDR1 MNHEY, CDR2 SVGAGI. The V end lost 2 bases, the J end lost 2 bases, and 15 bases lay between the germline ends. There are 16 residues in the CDR3. In DNA, the CDR3 is TGTGCCAGCAGTTACCCTAACGACAGATTTCAAGAGACCCAGTACTTC. This translates into CASSYPNDRFQETQYF.

The table lists this clonotype with many counts. The chain uses TRBV12-3 or TRBV12-4 and TRBJ2-1, with 12 bases matching TRBD2. J gave up 5 bases and V 8 bases, and 7 bases lay outside the gene matches. This CDR3 region has 15 residues. CDR3 region: CASRTSGRTNNEQFF. DNA of the CDR3: TGTGCCAGCCGAACTAGCGGGAGGACAAACAATGAGCAGTTCTTC.

This clonotype appeared many times. This chain connects TRBV4-3 to TRBJ2-5; D unresolved. V lost 2 bases, J lost 5 bases, and 15 bases lay in between. Germline V gene lookup returns CDR1 LGHNA and CDR2 YSLEER. This CDR3 has 15 amino acids. In DNA form, the CDR3 reads TGCGCCAGCAGCCAATCGGCGACGGGCCGGGAGACCCAGTACTTC. Its translation: CASSQSATGRETQYF.

The sample holds many counts of this clonotype. CDR3 DNA: TGTGCCAGCAGCTTAACAAGGGACAGCACTGAAGCTTTCTTT. It encodes CASSLTRDSTEAFF. The gene calls are TRBV7-3 and TRBJ1-1; 7 bases are a match to TRBD1. V gave up 0 bases and J gave up 4 bases; unmatched junction bases: 2. This CDR3 contains 14 residues. Germline CDR1 is SGHTA and CDR2 is FQGTGA.

This clonotype was counted at least ten times. This chain uses TRBV19 with TRBJ2-2; 11 bases map to TRBD1. This CDR3 is 18 amino acids long. V lost 4 bases, J lost 7 bases, and 14 bases stayed unmatched. Germline values: CDR1 LNHDA, CDR2 SQIVND (reference sequence). CDR3 amino acids: CASSRRTGGANFGGELFF. CDR3 nucleotides: TGTGCCAGTAGTAGACGGACAGGGGGCGCGAATTTTGGCGGGGAGCTGTTTTTT.